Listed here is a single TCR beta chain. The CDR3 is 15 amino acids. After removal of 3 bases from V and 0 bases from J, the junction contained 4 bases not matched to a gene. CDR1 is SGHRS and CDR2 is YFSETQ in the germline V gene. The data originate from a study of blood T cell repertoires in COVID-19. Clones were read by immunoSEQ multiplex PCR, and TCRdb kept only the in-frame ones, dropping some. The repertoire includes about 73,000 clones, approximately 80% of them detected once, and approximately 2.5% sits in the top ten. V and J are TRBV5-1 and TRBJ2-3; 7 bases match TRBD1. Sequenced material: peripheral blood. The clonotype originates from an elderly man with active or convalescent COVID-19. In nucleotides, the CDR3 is TGCGCCAGCAGCTCTGGGACAGCTAGCACAGATACGCAGTATTTT. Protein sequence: CASSSGTASTDTQYF.